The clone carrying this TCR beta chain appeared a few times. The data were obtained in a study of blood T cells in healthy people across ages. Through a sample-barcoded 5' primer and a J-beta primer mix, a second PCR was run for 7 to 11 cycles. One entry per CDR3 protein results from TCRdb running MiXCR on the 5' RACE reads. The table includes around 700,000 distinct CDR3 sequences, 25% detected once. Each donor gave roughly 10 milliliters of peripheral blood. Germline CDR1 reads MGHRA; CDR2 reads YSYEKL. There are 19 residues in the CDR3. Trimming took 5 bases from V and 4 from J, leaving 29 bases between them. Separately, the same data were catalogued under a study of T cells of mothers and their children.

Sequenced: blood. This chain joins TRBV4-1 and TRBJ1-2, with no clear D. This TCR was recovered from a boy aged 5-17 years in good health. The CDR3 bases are TGCGCCAGCAGCAGCCGCCACCCTCCGACAACGCCTATGACCTATGGCTACACCTTC. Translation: CASSSRHPPTTPMTYGYTF.